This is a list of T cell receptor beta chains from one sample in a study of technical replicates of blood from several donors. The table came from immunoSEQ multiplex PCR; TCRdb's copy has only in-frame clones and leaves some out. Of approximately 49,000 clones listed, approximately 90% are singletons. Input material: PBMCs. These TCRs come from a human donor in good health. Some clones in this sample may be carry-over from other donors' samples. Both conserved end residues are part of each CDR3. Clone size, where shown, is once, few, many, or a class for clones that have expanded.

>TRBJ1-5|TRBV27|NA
CASSYRGHSNQPQHF
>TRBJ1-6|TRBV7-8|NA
CASLIDTPGNNSPLHF
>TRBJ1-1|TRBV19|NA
CASSPFEGRTEAFF
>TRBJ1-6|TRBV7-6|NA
CASSLHRNGQNSPLHF
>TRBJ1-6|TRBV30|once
CAWSDGQGHSPLHF
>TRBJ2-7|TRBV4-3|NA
CASSHPPVASEQYF
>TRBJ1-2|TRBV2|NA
CASSEFAQGLYGYTF
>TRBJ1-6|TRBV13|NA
CASSPPVGGARGNSPLHF
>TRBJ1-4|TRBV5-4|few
CASSQMTGKNEKLFF
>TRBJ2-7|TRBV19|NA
CASSDRGRDEQYF
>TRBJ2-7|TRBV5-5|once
CASSSSGRLWEQYF
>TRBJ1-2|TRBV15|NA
CATSRADRAQYGYTF
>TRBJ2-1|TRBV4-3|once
CASSQGRRLPPDNEQFF